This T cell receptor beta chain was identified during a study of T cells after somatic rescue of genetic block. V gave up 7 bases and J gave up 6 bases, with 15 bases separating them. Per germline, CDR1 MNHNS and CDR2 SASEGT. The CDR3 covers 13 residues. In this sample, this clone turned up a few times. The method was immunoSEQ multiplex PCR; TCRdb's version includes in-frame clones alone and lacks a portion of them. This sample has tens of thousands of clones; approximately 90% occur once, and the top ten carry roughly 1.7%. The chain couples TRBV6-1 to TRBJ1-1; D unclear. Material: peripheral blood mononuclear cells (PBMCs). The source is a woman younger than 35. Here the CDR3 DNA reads TGTGCCAGCAATGCGCGGGCTCGGGCTGAAGCTTTCTTT. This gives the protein CASNARARAEAFF.